The 25 T cell receptor beta chains below come from one sample, sequenced in a study of T-cell reconstitution after alpha-beta-depleted transplantation in children (dated by TCRdb to 2016 to 2018). Library generation was performed with PCR. For sequencing, an Illumina HiSeq 2500 was employed. TCR libraries were prepared with molecular barcoding, using unique molecular identifiers to normalize TCRbeta repertoire quantification. The raw public reads went through TCRdb reprocessing: fastp at Q25, MiXCR clone calling, in-frame beta chains kept. Here each entry gathers all rows of one CDR3 protein and keeps the most common genes and DNA. The table for this sample lists roughly 790,000 distinct CDR3 sequences; around 15% of them were counted only once. The ten largest clones take up 5% of the sample. This sample's treatment or condition label indicates: allogeneic hematopoietic cell transplantation with graft depleted of TCRalphabeta T cells and CD19 B cells.

The sequencing here drew on PBMCs, mostly from graft donor cells, taken 360 days after TCRalphabeta/CD19-depleted stem cell transplant. The origin of the receptors is a male patient younger than 18 who had a stem cell transplant for acute lymphoblastic leukemia, so the T cells may come from the graft donor.

This rearrangement joins TRBV29-1 to TRBJ2-3; the D is unclear. Germline assignment: CDR1 SQVTM and CDR2 ANQGSEA. This CDR3 comprises 11 residues. Trimming took off 5 bases at V and 5 bases at J, with 8 bases between the two ends. CDR3: CSVRAVDTQYF. Here the CDR3 DNA reads TGCAGCGTTAGGGCCGTAGATACGCAGTATTTT.

This clonotype showed up just a few times. The rearrangement joins TRBV15 to TRBJ1-1; D unclear. The germline gives CDR1 LNHNV, CDR2 YYDKDF (reference sequence). The CDR3 totals 15 residues. V was cut by 0 bases and J by 0 bases, with 8 bases left in between. The CDR3 nucleotides are TGTGCCACCAGCAGAGACCGACACATGAACACTGAAGCTTTCTTT. Residues: CATSRDRHMNTEAFF.

V and J are TRBV5-1 and TRBJ2-7, with 8 bases lining up with TRBD2. This CDR3 has 15 residues. Germline CDR1 reads SGHRS; CDR2 reads YFSETQ. V dropped 6 bases and J dropped 1; count of bases not matched to a gene: 9. This CDR3 is CASKIAGLRSYEQYF. The CDR3 nucleotides read TGCGCCAGCAAAATAGCGGGACTCCGGTCCTACGAGCAGTACTTC.

This clonotype was counted only a few times. Here the CDR3 reads CASSRRGANEQFF. CDR3 sequence (DNA): TGTGCCAGCAGCCGGAGGGGGGCTAATGAGCAGTTCTTC. The chain carries TRBV28 and TRBJ2-1; either TRBD1 or TRBD2 may fit D (6 bases each). Germline values: CDR1 MDHEN, CDR2 SYDVKM. V was pared by 6 bases and J by 7 bases, with 13 bases between. The CDR3 is 13 amino acids.

There are a few counts of this clonotype. The chain combines TRBV6-1 with TRBJ1-1; D is unresolved. The CDR3 covers 16 residues. Germline CDR1 reads MNHNS; CDR2 reads SASEGT. The ends were cut back, 4 bases at V and 1 base at J, with 16 bases in the middle. The DNA for the CDR3 is TGTGCCAGCAGTGTGGACCCCCTTGATCCGAACACTGAAGCTTTCTTT. Translated: CASSVDPLDPNTEAFF.

V usage is TRBV29-1 and J usage is TRBJ1-2; possible D gene TRBD1, 5 bases. The V end was cut by 1 base, the J end by 8 bases, with 14 bases between. The CDR3 length is 13 residues. Germline-derived CDR1 and CDR2 are SQVTM and ANQGSEA. This CDR3 is CSVEGGTSRGYTF. The DNA of the CDR3 is TGCAGCGTTGAAGGGGGCACTTCCAGGGGCTACACCTTC.

This clonotype has a handful of counts. The chain is built from TRBV7-9 and TRBJ1-4; D is uncertain. CDR1 and CDR2 from the germline V gene are SEHNR and FQNEAQ (reference sequence). The CDR3 extends over 11 amino acids. V lost 5 bases to trimming and J lost 9 bases, with 7 bases between them. CDR3 sequence: CASSTSKKLFF. CDR3 coding DNA: TGTGCCAGCAGCACATCCAAAAAACTGTTTTTT.

The chain employs TRBV10-3 and TRBJ2-5, with D unresolved. The CDR3 is made up of 13 amino acids. The V gene lost 3 bases and the J gene lost 7 bases, with 12 bases spanning the gap. The germline CDR1 and CDR2 sequences are ENHRY and SYGVKD. Here the CDR3 DNA reads TGTGCCATCAGTGACCGATTAGATGGGACCCAGTACTTC. It yields the protein CAISDRLDGTQYF.

This chain uses TRBV11-2 with TRBJ2-1, with TRBD2 matching over 14 bases. Germline values: CDR1 SGHAT, CDR2 FQNNGV. There are 18 residues in the CDR3. V shed 6 bases and J 4 bases; nucleotides not matched to a gene: 11. Here the CDR3 reads CASSAPGLAGVLYNEQFF. The DNA of the CDR3 is TGTGCCAGCAGTGCCCCGGGACTAGCGGGAGTTCTTTACAATGAGCAGTTCTTC. The complete variable domain, with remaining parts taken from reference TRBV11-2 and TRBJ2-1, reads EAGVAQSPRYKIIEKRQSVAFWCNPISGHATLYWYQQILGQGPKLLIQFQNNGVVDDSQLPKDRFSAERLKGVDSTLKIQPAKLEDSAVYLCASSAPGLAGVLYNEQFFGPGTRLTVL.

The rearrangement joins TRBV27 to TRBJ1-5; 7 nucleotides line up with TRBD1. Per the germline V gene, CDR1 is MNHEY and CDR2 is SMNVEV (reference sequence). This CDR3 contains 17 residues. V shed 4 bases, J shed 6 bases, and the junction held 15 bases outside the gene matches. The CDR3 DNA follows: TGTGCCAGCAGTTCAACAGGGGTGGCCCGGCTTGGTCAGCCCCAGCATTTT. It specifies CASSSTGVARLGQPQHF.

This chain connects TRBV29-1 to TRBJ2-3; D is ambiguous. The CDR3 loop spans 13 amino acids. Germline V CDR1 and CDR2: SQVTM, ANQGSEA. Trimming shortened V by 4 bases and J by 3 bases, and 11 bases separated the two germline ends. The CDR3 is CSVADGATDTQYF. DNA of the CDR3: TGCAGCGTTGCGGACGGTGCAACAGATACGCAGTATTTT.

This clonotype was found a few times. V usage is TRBV4-1 and J usage is TRBJ1-5, with D uncertain. The CDR3 is 16 residues long. Germline CDR1 and CDR2: MGHRA and YSYEKL. V lost 5 bases, J lost 0 bases, and 14 bases lay in between. The CDR3 sequence is CASSSRTSYSNQPQHF. The CDR3 DNA is TGCGCCAGCAGCTCACGGACGTCTTATAGCAATCAGCCCCAGCATTTT.

V gene TRBV5-5 combines with J gene TRBJ2-7; 7 bases align to TRBD2. The germline CDR1 and CDR2 sequences are SGHKS and YYEKEE (reference sequence). V was clipped by 4 bases and J by 4 bases; unmatched bases: 11. The CDR3 contains 15 residues. CDR3 in amino acids: CASSPGGLPGYEQYF. The CDR3 bases are TGTGCCAGCAGCCCGGGAGGACTGCCCGGATACGAGCAGTACTTC. Variable domain in full (rest from reference TRBV5-5 and TRBJ2-7): DAGVTQSPTHLIKTRGQQVTLRCSPISGHKSVSWYQQVLGQGPQFIFQYYEKEERGRGNFPDRFSARQFPNYSSELNVNALLLGDSALYLCASSPGGLPGYEQYFGPGTRLTVT.

The J gene is TRBJ1-5, the V gene TRBV15; no firm D call. With 0 bases removed from V and 0 bases from J, the gap between germline ends came to 3 bases. The V gene's germline CDR1 is LNHNV and CDR2 YYDKDF (reference sequence). The length of the CDR3 is 14 residues. The CDR3 here is CATSRDGSNQPQHF. CDR3 DNA: TGTGCCACCAGCAGAGATGGTAGCAATCAGCCCCAGCATTTT.

This rearrangement joins TRBV27 to TRBJ2-7; D might be TRBD2 (6 bases). CDR1 and CDR2 from the germline V gene are MNHEY and SMNVEV (reference sequence). The CDR3 has 14 amino acids. V dropped 6 bases and J dropped 0 bases, with 12 bases sitting between them. CDR3 region: CASSPFSGSYEQYF. CDR3 DNA: TGTGCCAGCAGCCCCTTTAGCGGCTCCTACGAGCAGTACTTC.

At least ten counts were recorded for this clonotype. The rearrangement links TRBV11-2 to TRBJ1-1; no clear D. Trimming left V 4 bases short and J 3 bases short, with 6 bases between. The length of the CDR3 is 12 residues. CDR1 and CDR2 (germline): SGHAT, FQNNGV. In DNA form, the CDR3 reads TGTGCCAGCAGCTCTTATTACACTGAAGCTTTCTTT. It encodes CASSSYYTEAFF. The full variable domain, rest sourced from reference TRBV11-2 and TRBJ1-1, is EAGVAQSPRYKIIEKRQSVAFWCNPISGHATLYWYQQILGQGPKLLIQFQNNGVVDDSQLPKDRFSAERLKGVDSTLKIQPAKLEDSAVYLCASSSYYTEAFFGQGTRLTVV.

The chain carries TRBV10-2 and TRBJ2-2; 8 bases match TRBD2. With V trimmed by 4 bases and J by 5 bases, 6 bases remained unmatched. This CDR3 is built from 15 residues. Germline CDR1 and CDR2: WSHSY and SAAADI. The CDR3 coding sequence is TGCGCCAGCAGTGTCAGGACGGGAGGGACCGGGGAGCTGTTTTTT. Translation: CASSVRTGGTGELFF.

The table lists this clonotype with a few counts. The rearrangement links TRBV7-8 to TRBJ1-1; D is ambiguous. The germline CDR1 and CDR2 sequences are SGHVS and FQNEAQ. The CDR3 runs 17 residues. Between the trimmed V and J ends, which lost 1 base and 0 bases, there was a span of 15 bases. CDR3 nucleotide sequence: TGTGCCAGCAGCTTAGTTGTTACAGATCTCCTGAACACTGAAGCTTTCTTT. Its protein product is CASSLVVTDLLNTEAFF.

This clonotype has just a few counts. This chain joins TRBV5-5 and TRBJ2-1; D is possibly TRBD2 (6 bases). CDR3 size: 11 residues. Between the trimmed V and J ends, which lost 4 bases and 13 bases, there was a span of 12 bases. Germline loops: CDR1 SGHKS, CDR2 YYEKEE (reference sequence). The CDR3 reads CASSVRDFQFF. CDR3 in DNA: TGTGCCAGCAGCGTCCGGGACTTTCAGTTCTTC.

This sequence joins TRBV27 and TRBJ2-5; TRBD1 aligns across 7 bases. The CDR3 consists of 18 residues. J lost 1 base, V lost 3 bases, and 14 bases had no gene match. In germline, CDR1 is MNHEY, CDR2 SMNVEV (reference sequence). In nucleotides, the CDR3 is TGTGCCAGCAGTTTTCGGCCCTTGAGCCGACAGGGCCAAGAGACCCAGTACTTC. The encoded protein is CASSFRPLSRQGQETQYF.

The CDR3, as DNA: TGTGCCAGCAGTTACGACAGGGGAGAGTACGAGCAGTACTTC. This codes for CASSYDRGEYEQYF. The V and J genes are TRBV6-5 and TRBJ2-7; TRBD1 aligns across 8 bases. Germline CDR1 reads MNHEY; CDR2 reads SVGAGI. J gave up 4 bases and V 2 bases, and 4 bases lay outside the gene matches. The CDR3 has 14 amino acids.

Turning to this clonotype: This may be a read error, as it is one base from a much larger clone. V and J are TRBV9 and TRBJ2-1; D call uncertain. Germline V gene data show CDR1 as SGDLS and CDR2 as YYNGEE. The CDR3 covers 11 residues. Deletions cut 1 base from V and 6 bases from J, with 2 bases between. The CDR3: CASSVFNEQFF. CDR3 sequence (DNA): TGTGCCAGCAGCGTATTCAATGAGCAGTTCTTC.

This clonotype was observed at least ten times. The junction departs from germline at one end; a sequencing error may be responsible. The chain links TRBV18 to TRBJ2-2; D is unresolved. The CDR3 length is 12 residues. CDR1 KGHSH and CDR2 LQKENI come from the germline V gene. The CDR3 coding sequence is TGCGCCAGCAGCCCGGACACCGGGGAGCTGTTTTTT. Translating gives CASSPDTGELFF.

This clonotype was seen more than once but under ten times. This sequence joins TRBV18 and TRBJ2-7, with D perhaps TRBD1 (6 bases). V dropped 5 bases and J dropped 4 bases, with 21 bases sitting between them. Per the germline V gene, CDR1 is KGHSH and CDR2 is LQKENI. The CDR3 spans 16 residues. CDR3 residues: CASSVHRVTPLYEQYF. The CDR3 nucleotides are TGTGCCAGCTCAGTACACAGGGTAACACCTTTGTACGAGCAGTACTTC.

This clonotype is a singleton in its sample. V is TRBV5-4 and J is TRBJ2-2; D is possibly TRBD1 or TRBD2 (5 bases each). This CDR3 is built from 20 residues. The V end lost 2 bases, the J end lost 4 bases, and 27 bases lay between the germline ends. Looked up from germline, CDR1 is SGHNT and CDR2 is YYREEE (reference sequence). Written as DNA, the CDR3 is TGTGCCAGCAGCTTACGCTGGTACAGCGCAGATACTAGGGGCACCGGGGAGCTGTTTTTT. It specifies CASSLRWYSADTRGTGELFF.